This T cell receptor beta chain came from a study of blood T cell repertoires in COVID-19. The CDR3 loop spans 15 amino acids. CDR1 and CDR2 (germline): LGHNA, YSLEER. V lost 4 bases to trimming and J lost 0 bases; unmatched junction nucleotides: 2. Here immunoSEQ multiplex PCR was the method, and the copy in TCRdb shows in-frame clones only, minus some. The sample consists of just over 150,000 clones, around 80% of them appearing once. The chain is built from TRBV4-3 and TRBJ2-2, with TRBD1 matching 7 bases. Source material: peripheral blood. This clonotype was sampled from a woman between 45 and 65 years old with acute or convalescent COVID-19. The CDR3 spells CASSPQGANTGELFF. Written as DNA, the CDR3 is TGCGCCAGCAGCCCTCAGGGGGCGAACACCGGGGAGCTGTTTTTT.